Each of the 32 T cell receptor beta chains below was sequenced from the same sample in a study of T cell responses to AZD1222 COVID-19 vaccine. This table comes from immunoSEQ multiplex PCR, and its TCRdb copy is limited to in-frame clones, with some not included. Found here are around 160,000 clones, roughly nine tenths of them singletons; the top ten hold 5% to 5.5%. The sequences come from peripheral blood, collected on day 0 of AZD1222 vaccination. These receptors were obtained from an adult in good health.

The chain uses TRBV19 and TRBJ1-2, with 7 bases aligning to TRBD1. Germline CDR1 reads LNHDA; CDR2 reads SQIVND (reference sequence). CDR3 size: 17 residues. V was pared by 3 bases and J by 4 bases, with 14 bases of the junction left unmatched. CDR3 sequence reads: CASSIIGGQKSLYGYTF. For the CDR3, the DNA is TGTGCCAGTAGTATTATAGGGGGACAGAAGTCCCTCTATGGCTACACCTTC. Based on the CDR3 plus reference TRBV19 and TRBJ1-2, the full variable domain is DGGITQSPKYLFRKEGQNVTLSCEQNLNHDAMYWYRQDPGQGLRLIYYSQIVNDFQKGDIAEGYSVSREKKESFPLTVTSAQKNPTAFYLCASSIIGGQKSLYGYTFGSGTRLTVV.

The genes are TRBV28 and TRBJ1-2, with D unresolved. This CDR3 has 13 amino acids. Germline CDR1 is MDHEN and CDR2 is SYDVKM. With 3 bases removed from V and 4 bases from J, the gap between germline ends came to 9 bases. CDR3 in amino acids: CASSLRQFYGYTF. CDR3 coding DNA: TGTGCCAGCAGTTTGCGGCAATTCTATGGCTACACCTTC.

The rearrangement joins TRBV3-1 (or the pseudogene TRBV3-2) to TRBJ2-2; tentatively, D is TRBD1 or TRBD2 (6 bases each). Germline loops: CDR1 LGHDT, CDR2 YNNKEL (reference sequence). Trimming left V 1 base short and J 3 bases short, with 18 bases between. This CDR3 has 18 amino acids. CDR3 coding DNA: TGTGCCAGCAGCCAAGGTAGTATCGGAGGGGGGTACACCGGGGAGCTGTTTTTT. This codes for CASSQGSIGGGYTGELFF.

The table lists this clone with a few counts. CDR3 in DNA: TGTGCCAGCAGCTTTTTTGGGACAGGGGGCTATGGCTACACCTTC. Encoded protein: CASSFFGTGGYGYTF. The chain employs TRBV5-6 and TRBJ1-2; TRBD1 agrees at 11 bases. The CDR3 runs 15 residues. V was clipped by 2 bases and J by 4 bases; unmatched bases: 4. Germline V gene data show CDR1 as SGHDT and CDR2 as YYEEEE.

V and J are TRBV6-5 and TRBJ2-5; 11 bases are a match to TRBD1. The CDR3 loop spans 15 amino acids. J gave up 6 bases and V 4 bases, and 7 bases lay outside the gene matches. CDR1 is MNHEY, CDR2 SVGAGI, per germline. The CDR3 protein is CASSFGQGALKTQYF. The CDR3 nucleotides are TGTGCCAGCAGTTTCGGACAGGGGGCATTGAAGACCCAGTACTTC.

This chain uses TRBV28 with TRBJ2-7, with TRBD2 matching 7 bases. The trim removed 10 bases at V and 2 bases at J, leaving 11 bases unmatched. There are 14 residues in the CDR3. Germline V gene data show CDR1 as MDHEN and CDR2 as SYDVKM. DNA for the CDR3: TGTGCCACCTCAAGGGGAGGGGCTGCCTACGAGCAGTACTTC. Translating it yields CATSRGGAAYEQYF.

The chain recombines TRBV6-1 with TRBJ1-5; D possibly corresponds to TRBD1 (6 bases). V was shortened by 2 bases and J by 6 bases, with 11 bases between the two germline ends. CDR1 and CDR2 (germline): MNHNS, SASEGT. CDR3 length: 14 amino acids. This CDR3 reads CASSEWGAGQPQHF. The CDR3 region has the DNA TGTGCCAGCAGTGAATGGGGGGCCGGTCAGCCCCAGCATTTT.

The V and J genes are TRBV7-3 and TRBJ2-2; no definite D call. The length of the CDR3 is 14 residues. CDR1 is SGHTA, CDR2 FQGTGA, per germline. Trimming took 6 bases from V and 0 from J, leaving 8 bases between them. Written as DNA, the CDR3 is TGTGCCAGCAGACCGGTGGCGAACACCGGGGAGCTGTTTTTT. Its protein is CASRPVANTGELFF.

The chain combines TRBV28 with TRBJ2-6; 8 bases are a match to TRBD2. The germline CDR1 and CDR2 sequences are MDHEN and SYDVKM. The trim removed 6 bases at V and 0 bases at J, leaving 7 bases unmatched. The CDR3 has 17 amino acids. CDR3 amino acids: CASSPGGVNSGANVLTF. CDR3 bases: TGTGCCAGCAGCCCGGGGGGGGTAAACTCTGGGGCCAACGTCCTGACTTTC.

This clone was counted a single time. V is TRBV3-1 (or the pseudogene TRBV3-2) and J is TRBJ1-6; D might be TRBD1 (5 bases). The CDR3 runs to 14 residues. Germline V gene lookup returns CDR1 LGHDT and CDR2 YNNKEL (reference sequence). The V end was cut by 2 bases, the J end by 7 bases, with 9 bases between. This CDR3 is CASSQRRGNSPLHF. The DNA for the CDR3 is TGTGCCAGCAGCCAACGACGGGGGAATTCACCCCTCCACTTT.

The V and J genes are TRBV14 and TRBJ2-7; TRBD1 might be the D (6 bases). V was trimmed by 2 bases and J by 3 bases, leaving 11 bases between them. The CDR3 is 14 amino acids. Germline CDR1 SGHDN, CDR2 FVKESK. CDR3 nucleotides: TGTGCCAGCAGCCAAAGGGACATCGACTACGAGCAGTACTTC. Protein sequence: CASSQRDIDYEQYF.

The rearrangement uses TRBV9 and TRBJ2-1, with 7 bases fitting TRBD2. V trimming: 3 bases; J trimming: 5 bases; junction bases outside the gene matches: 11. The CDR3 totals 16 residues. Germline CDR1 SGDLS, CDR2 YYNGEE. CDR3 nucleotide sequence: TGTGCCAGCAGCGGGCGTTATAGCGGGTGGGACAATGAGCAGTTCTTC. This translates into CASSGRYSGWDNEQFF.

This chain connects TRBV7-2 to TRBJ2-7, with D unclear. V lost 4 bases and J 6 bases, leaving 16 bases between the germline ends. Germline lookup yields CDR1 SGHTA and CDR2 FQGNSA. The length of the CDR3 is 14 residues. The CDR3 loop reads CASSSSRVVSEQYF. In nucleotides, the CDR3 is TGTGCCAGCAGCTCCAGTCGCGTAGTGAGCGAGCAGTACTTC.

The CDR3 coding sequence is TGTGCCAGTAGTAGGCTAATCGGCGCTGAGCAGTTCTTC. Protein sequence: CASSRLIGAEQFF. This chain links TRBV19 with TRBJ2-1, with D uncertain. CDR3 length: 13 residues. Germline CDR1 is LNHDA and CDR2 is SQIVND (reference sequence). V lost 4 bases, J lost 9 bases, and 13 bases lay in between.

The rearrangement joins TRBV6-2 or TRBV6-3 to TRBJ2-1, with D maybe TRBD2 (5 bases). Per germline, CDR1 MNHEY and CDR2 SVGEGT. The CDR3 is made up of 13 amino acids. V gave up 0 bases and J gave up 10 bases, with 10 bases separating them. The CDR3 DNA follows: TGTGCCAGCAGTTACTCGACTATCAGCGAGCAGTTCTTC. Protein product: CASSYSTISEQFF.

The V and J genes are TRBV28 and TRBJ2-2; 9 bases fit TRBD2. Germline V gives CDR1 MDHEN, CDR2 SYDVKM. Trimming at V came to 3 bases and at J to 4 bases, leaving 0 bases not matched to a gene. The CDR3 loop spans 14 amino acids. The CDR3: CASSLTSGTGELFF. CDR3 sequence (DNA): TGTGCCAGCAGTTTGACTAGCGGCACCGGGGAGCTGTTTTTT.

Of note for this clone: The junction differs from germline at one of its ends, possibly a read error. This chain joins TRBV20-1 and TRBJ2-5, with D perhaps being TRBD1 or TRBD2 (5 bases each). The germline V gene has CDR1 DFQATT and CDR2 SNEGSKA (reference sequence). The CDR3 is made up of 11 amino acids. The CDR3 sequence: CSAWDQETQYF. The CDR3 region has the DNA TGCAGTGCTTGGGACCAGGAGACCCAGTACTTC.

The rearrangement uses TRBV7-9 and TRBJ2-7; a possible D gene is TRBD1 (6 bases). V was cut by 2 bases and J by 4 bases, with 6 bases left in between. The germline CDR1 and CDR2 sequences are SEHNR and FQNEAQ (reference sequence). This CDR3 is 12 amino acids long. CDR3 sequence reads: CASSLTGYEQYF. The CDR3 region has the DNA TGTGCCAGCAGCTTAACAGGGTACGAGCAGTACTTC.

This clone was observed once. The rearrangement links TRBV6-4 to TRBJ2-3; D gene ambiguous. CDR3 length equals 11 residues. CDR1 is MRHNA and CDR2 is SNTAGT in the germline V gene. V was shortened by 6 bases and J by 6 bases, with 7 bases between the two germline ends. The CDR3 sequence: CASRIGDTQYF. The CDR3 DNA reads TGTGCCAGCAGGATCGGGGATACGCAGTATTTT.

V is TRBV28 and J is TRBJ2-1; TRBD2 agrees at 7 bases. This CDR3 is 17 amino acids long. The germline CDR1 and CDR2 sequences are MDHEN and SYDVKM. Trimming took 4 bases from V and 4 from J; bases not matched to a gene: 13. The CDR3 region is CASSSQAGVSLYNEQFF. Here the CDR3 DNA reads TGTGCCAGCAGTTCGCAGGCGGGAGTTAGCCTTTACAATGAGCAGTTCTTC.

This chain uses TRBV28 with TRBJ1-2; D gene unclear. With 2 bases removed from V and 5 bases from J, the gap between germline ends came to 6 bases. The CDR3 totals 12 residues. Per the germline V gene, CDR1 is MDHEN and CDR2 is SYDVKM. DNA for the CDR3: TGTGCCAGCAGTTTAAATCGGTATGGCTACACCTTC. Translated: CASSLNRYGYTF.

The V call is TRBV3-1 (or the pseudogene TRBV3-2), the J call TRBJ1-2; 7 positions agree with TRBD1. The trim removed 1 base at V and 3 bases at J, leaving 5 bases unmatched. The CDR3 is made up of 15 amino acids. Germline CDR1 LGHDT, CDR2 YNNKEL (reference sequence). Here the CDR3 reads CASSQGQGRDYGYTF. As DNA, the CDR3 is TGTGCCAGCAGCCAAGGACAGGGAAGGGACTATGGCTACACCTTC.

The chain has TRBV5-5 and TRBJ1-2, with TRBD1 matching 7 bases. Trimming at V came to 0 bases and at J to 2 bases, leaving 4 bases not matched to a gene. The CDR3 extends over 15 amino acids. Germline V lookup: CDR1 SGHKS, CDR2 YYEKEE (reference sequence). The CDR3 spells CASSLVSGGNYGYTF. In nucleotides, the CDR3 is TGTGCCAGCAGCTTGGTGTCAGGGGGGAACTATGGCTACACCTTC.

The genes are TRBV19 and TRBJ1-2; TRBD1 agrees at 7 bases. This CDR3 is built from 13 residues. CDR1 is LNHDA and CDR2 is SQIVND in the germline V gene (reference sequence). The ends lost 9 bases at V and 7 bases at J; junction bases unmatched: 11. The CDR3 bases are TGTGCCAGCGCCGAGGGACAGAAGATTGGCTACACCTTC. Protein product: CASAEGQKIGYTF.

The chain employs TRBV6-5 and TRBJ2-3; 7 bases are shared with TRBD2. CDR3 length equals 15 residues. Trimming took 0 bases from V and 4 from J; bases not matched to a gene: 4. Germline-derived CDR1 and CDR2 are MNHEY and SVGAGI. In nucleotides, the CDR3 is TGTGCCAGCAGTTACTCGAGGGAGGGGTCAGATACGCAGTATTTT. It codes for CASSYSREGSDTQYF.

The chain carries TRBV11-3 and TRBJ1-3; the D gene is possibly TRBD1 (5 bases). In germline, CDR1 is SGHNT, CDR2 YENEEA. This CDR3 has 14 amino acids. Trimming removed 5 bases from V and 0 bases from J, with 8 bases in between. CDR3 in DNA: TGTGCCAGCAGCCAGGGATTCTCTGGAAACACCATATATTTT. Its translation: CASSQGFSGNTIYF.

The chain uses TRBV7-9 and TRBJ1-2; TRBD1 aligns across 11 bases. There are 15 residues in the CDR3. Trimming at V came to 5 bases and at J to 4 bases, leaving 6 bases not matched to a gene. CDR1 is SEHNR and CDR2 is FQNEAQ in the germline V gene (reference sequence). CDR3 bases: TGTGCCAGCAGCCCGGACAGGGGGCTTGGCTATGGCTACACCTTC. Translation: CASSPDRGLGYGYTF.

The DNA of the CDR3 is TGTGCCAGCAGTTTCGTGAGAATGAACACTGAAGCTTTCTTT. Protein: CASSFVRMNTEAFF. The V and J genes are TRBV27 and TRBJ1-1; the D is unclear. CDR1 and CDR2 from the germline V gene are MNHEY and SMNVEV (reference sequence). The CDR3 sequence is 14 residues long. Trimming stripped 3 bases from V and 0 bases from J, with 8 bases between.

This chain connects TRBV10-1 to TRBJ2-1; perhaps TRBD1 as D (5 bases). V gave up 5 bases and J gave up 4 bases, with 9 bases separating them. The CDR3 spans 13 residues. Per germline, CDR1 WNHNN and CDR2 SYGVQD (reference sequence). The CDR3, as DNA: TGCGCCAGCAGTTTAGGGGCGTACAATGAGCAGTTCTTC. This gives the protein CASSLGAYNEQFF.

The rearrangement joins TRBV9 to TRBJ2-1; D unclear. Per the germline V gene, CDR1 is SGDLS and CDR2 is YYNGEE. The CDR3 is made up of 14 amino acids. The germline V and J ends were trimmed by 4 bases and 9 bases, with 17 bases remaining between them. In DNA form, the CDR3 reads TGTGCCAGCAGCCCTCGACGGGCAGGCGTTGAGCAGTTCTTC. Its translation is CASSPRRAGVEQFF.

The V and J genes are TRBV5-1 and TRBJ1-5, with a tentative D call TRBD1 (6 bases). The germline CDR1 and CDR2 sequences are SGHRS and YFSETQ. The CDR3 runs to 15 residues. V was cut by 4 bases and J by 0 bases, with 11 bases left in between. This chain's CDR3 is CASSGRGSSNQPQHF. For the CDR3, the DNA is TGCGCCAGCAGCGGGAGGGGGTCTAGCAATCAGCCCCAGCATTTT.

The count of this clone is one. Here the CDR3 reads CASSFIDDRGNQPQHF. The CDR3 bases are TGTGCCAGCAGTTTTATTGATGACCGGGGGAATCAGCCCCAGCATTTT. The rearrangement links TRBV28 to TRBJ1-5, with D possibly matching TRBD1 (5 bases). Trimming stripped 3 bases from V and 4 bases from J, with 16 bases between. From germline, CDR1 is MDHEN and CDR2 SYDVKM. This CDR3 is built from 16 residues. Filled out from reference TRBV28 and TRBJ1-5, the complete variable domain reads DVKVTQSSRYLVKRTGEKVFLECVQDMDHENMFWYRQDPGLGLRLIYFSYDVKMKEKGDIPEGYSVSREKKERFSLILESASTNQTSMYLCASSFIDDRGNQPQHFGDGTRLSIL.